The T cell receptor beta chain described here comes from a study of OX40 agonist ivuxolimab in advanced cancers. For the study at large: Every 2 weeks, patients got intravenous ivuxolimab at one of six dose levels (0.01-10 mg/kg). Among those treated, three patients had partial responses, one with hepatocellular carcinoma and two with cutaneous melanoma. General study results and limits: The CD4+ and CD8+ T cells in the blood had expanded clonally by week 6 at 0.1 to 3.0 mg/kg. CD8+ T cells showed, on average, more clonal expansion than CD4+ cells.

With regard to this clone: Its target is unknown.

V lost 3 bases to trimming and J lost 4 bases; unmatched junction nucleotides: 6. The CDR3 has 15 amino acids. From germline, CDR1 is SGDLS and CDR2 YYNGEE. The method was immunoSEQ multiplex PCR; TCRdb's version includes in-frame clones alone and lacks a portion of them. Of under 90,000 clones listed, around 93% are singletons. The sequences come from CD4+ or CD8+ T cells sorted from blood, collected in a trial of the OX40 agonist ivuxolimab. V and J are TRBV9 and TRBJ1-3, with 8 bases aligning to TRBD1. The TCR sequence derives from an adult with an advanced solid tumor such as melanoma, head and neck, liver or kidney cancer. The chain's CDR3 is CASSEDRGSGNTIYF. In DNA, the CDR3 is TGTGCCAGCAGCGAAGACAGGGGATCCGGAAACACCATATATTTT.